These 9 T cell receptor beta chains originate from one sample sequenced in a study of T cell changes during pregnancy in multiple sclerosis. Libraries were prepared by immunoSEQ multiplex PCR; TCRdb keeps only in-frame clonotypes and omits some of them. The table shows 30,000 to 35,000 clones, with about nine tenths occurring only once. This material consisted of CD8+ T cells from peripheral blood mononuclear cells, taken in the first trimester of pregnancy. The receptor set was obtained from a female donor with multiple sclerosis, enrolled in a pregnancy study.

This chain connects TRBV2 to TRBJ2-3; no clear D gene. Trimming stripped 4 bases from V and 6 bases from J, with 14 bases between. Per the germline V gene, CDR1 is SNHLY and CDR2 is FYNNEI. The CDR3 is 14 amino acids. As DNA, the CDR3 is TGTGCCAGCAGTGCGGAGACCCTACCTGATACGCAGTATTTT. It encodes CASSAETLPDTQYF.

This chain joins TRBV28 and TRBJ1-5, with 8 nucleotides matching TRBD1. Germline CDR1 and CDR2: MDHEN and SYDVKM. There are 14 residues in the CDR3. V lost 7 bases and J lost 5; bases outside the gene matches: 7. CDR3 nucleotides: TGTGCCAGCACCCTCGGACAGGGCTATCAGCCCCAGCATTTT. Residues: CASTLGQGYQPQHF.

The J gene is TRBJ1-2, the V gene TRBV13; maybe TRBD1 (5 bases). Germline loops: CDR1 PRHDT, CDR2 FYEKMQ (reference sequence). Trimming took off 0 bases at V and 7 bases at J, with 12 bases between the two ends. The CDR3 length is 14 residues. CDR3: CASSLGGRVVGYTF. CDR3 in DNA: TGTGCCAGCAGCTTAGGGGGCAGGGTAGTTGGCTACACCTTC.

J is TRBJ1-2 and V is TRBV7-9; 9 bases fit TRBD1. The CDR3 has 19 amino acids. Trimming cost V 2 bases and J 0 bases; bases outside gene matches: 13. CDR1 is SEHNR and CDR2 is FQNEAQ in the germline V gene (reference sequence). In DNA, the CDR3 is TGTGCCAGCAGCTTACAAGTATCGGGACAGGGATATCCTAACTATGGCTACACCTTC. Encoded protein: CASSLQVSGQGYPNYGYTF.

This chain joins TRBV9 and TRBJ1-3, with 7 bases aligning to TRBD1. The CDR3 extends over 21 amino acids. Germline V gene sequence: CDR1 SGDLS, CDR2 YYNGEE. V shed 3 bases and J 0 bases; nucleotides not matched to a gene: 21. The CDR3 loop reads CASSDNRGATQPLVSGNTIYF. The CDR3 DNA is TGTGCCAGCAGCGATAACAGGGGAGCAACACAACCACTCGTCTCTGGAAACACCATATATTTT.

The V gene is TRBV7-6, the J gene TRBJ2-1; 8 bases are shared with TRBD2. Per germline, CDR1 SGHVS and CDR2 FNYEAQ. There are 16 residues in the CDR3. V trimming: 6 bases; J trimming: 3 bases; junction bases outside the gene matches: 10. CDR3 bases: TGTGCCAGCAGTCCCATAGCGGGGTTCCTCTACAATGAGCAGTTCTTC. Translated: CASSPIAGFLYNEQFF.

This clone is termed large. The rearrangement joins TRBV18 to TRBJ1-4; TRBD1 is a possible D gene (5 bases). CDR3 size: 14 residues. The ends were cut back, 5 bases at V and 3 bases at J, with 10 bases in the middle. The germline V gene has CDR1 KGHSH and CDR2 LQKENI. The CDR3 region is CASSLRQSNEKLFF. In nucleotides, the CDR3 is TGTGCCAGCTCATTACGACAGTCTAATGAAAAACTGTTTTTT.

This clone has only a few counts. This CDR3 reads CASSLEGGNEQFF. CDR3 DNA sequence: TGTGCCAGCAGTCTCGAAGGGGGCAATGAGCAGTTCTTC. The rearrangement uses TRBV5-8 and TRBJ2-1; D perhaps matches TRBD1 (6 bases). Trimming cost V 5 bases and J 6 bases, with 12 bases left between them. This CDR3 contains 13 residues. Per the germline V gene, CDR1 is SGHTS and CDR2 is YDEGEE.

This chain links TRBV11-1 with TRBJ2-7; unclear D gene. The V end lost 3 bases, the J end lost 1 base, and 7 bases lay between the germline ends. The CDR3 consists of 13 residues. Germline V gives CDR1 SGHAT, CDR2 FQDESV (reference sequence). The CDR3 coding sequence is TGTGCCAGCAGCTTGGGCTATTCCTACGAGCAGTACTTC. Translation: CASSLGYSYEQYF.